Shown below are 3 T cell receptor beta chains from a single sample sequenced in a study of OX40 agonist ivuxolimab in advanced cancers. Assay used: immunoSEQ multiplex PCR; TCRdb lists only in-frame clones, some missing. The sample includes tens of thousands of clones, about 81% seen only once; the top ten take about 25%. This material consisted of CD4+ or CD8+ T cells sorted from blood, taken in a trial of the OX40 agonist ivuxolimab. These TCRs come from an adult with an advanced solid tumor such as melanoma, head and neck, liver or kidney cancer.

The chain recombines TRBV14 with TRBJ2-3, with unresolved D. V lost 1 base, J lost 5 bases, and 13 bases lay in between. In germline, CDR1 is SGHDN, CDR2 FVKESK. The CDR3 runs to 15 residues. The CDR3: CASSQVPLRIDTQYF. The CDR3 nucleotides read TGTGCCAGCAGCCAAGTCCCTCTCCGGATAGATACGCAGTATTTT.

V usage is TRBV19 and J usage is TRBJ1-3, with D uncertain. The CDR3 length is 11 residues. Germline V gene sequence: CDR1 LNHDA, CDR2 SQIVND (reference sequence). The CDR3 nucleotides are TGTGCAGGGAGGTCTGGAAACACCATATATTTT. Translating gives CAGRSGNTIYF.

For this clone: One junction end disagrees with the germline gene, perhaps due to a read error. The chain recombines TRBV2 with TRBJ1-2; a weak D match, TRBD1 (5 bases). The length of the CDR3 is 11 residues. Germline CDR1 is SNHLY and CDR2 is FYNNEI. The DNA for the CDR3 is TGTGCCAGCAGTGAATTGGGACGGATCAGCTTC. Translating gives CASSELGRISF.